The T cell receptor beta chain under discussion was sequenced for a study of T cells in Graves' hyperthyroidism and ophthalmopathy. This clonotype showed up many times. What was amplified from RNA transcripts were TCR beta CDR3 regions. RT-PCR in the first round (using the HTBI primer set) targeted the TCR CDR3. A single record per CDR3 protein comes from TCRdb applying MiXCR to the multiplex PCR reads. The table records around 250,000 distinct CDR3 sequences, just over 14% of them present only once. CDR1 and CDR2 (germline): SNHLY, FYNNEI. The CDR3 runs 14 residues. V dropped 6 bases and J dropped 12 bases, with 23 bases sitting between them.

The V and J genes are TRBV2 and TRBJ1-2; tentatively, D is TRBD1 (6 bases). Input material: blood. The TCR sequence derives from a woman in her 40s with Graves' hyperthyroidism that later progressed to Graves' ophthalmopathy. The chain's CDR3 is CASSPGGDMETHTF. The CDR3 region has the DNA TGTGCCAGCAGCCCCGGGGGGGACATGGAAACCCACACCTTC.